This is a list of T cell receptor beta chains from one sample in a study of blood T cell repertoires in COVID-19. The method was immunoSEQ multiplex PCR; TCRdb's version includes in-frame clones alone and lacks a portion of them. Of a few hundred thousand clones in the sample, around 85% are singletons; the top ten hold around 2.5%. The material sequenced was PBMCs or T cells enriched from blood (not recorded which). The receptors were gathered from a woman aged 50 to 60 who had recovered from COVID-19. The CDR3 runs from the conserved cysteine through the conserved F or W. A D gene is named only where the DNA matches it firmly. Clone size is stated in some rows and not others, as once, few, many or a class when expanded.

J	size	length	D	V	CDR3	DNA
TRBJ1-4	-	17	TRBD1	TRBV5-8	CASSIGQGALTNEKLFF	TGTGCCAGCAGCATTGGACAGGGGGCATTAACTAATGAAAAACTGTTTTTT
TRBJ2-3	-	14	-	TRBV5-1	CASSPGENTDTQYF	TGCGCCAGCAGCCCAGGTGAGAACACAGATACGCAGTATTTT
TRBJ1-1	-	15	-	TRBV9	CASSVDFMRNTEAFF	TGTGCCAGCAGCGTCGACTTCATGAGGAACACTGAAGCTTTCTTT
TRBJ2-7	-	12	-	TRBV3-1/TRBV3-2	CASSQEPDEQYF	TGTGCCAGCAGCCAAGAACCAGACGAGCAGTACTTC
TRBJ2-5	once	15	TRBD1	TRBV28	CASWGQGKRGKTQYF	TGTGCCAGCTGGGGACAGGGTAAAAGAGGAAAGACCCAGTACTTC
TRBJ1-2	once	16	TRBD1	TRBV15	CATSRDLGTGAYGYTF	TGTGCCACCAGCAGAGATCTTGGGACAGGAGCCTATGGCTACACCTTC
TRBJ1-4	-	14	-	TRBV5-1	CASSVRSTNEKLFF	TGCGCCAGCAGTGTCAGGTCGACTAATGAAAAACTGTTTTTT
TRBJ2-7	-	16	-	TRBV5-1	CASSPGWDKSSYEQYF	TGCGCCAGCAGCCCCGGGTGGGACAAAAGCTCCTACGAGCAGTACTTC
TRBJ2-3	-	16	TRBD2	TRBV11-3	CASSAGTSGRSDTQYF	TGTGCCAGCAGCGCCGGGACTAGCGGGAGGTCAGATACGCAGTATTTT
TRBJ1-5	-	15	TRBD1	TRBV19	CASSMPQGAQQPQHF	TGTGCCAGTAGTATGCCACAGGGGGCCCAACAGCCCCAGCATTTT
TRBJ2-1	-	13	-	TRBV3-1/TRBV3-2	CASSQNRVAKQFF	TGTGCCAGCAGCCAAAACAGGGTAGCTAAGCAGTTCTTC
TRBJ2-7	-	16	TRBD1	TRBV24-1	CATSDGDRDRDYEQYF	TGTGCCACCAGTGATGGGGACCGGGACAGGGACTACGAGCAGTACTTC
TRBJ2-7	-	12	-	TRBV7-9	CASSPSLAWQYF	TGTGCCAGCAGCCCCTCCCTAGCTTGGCAGTACTTC
TRBJ2-7	-	15	TRBD1	TRBV28	CASSFPQGAIYEQYF	TGTGCCAGCAGTTTCCCACAGGGGGCTATCTACGAGCAGTACTTC
TRBJ1-2	-	13	-	TRBV30	CAFTQGHNYGYTF	TGTGCCTTCACCCAGGGGCACAACTATGGCTACACCTTC
TRBJ1-2	-	14	TRBD1	TRBV19	CASRAVDRTYGYTF	TGTGCCAGTAGGGCTGTGGACAGGACCTATGGCTACACCTTC
TRBJ2-7	-	15	-	TRBV3-1/TRBV3-2	CASSQTWSGSYEQYF	TGTGCCAGCAGCCAAACATGGTCGGGTTCCTACGAGCAGTACTTC
TRBJ1-6	-	14	-	TRBV6-5	CASSYNLVNSPLHF	TGTGCCAGCAGTTACAATCTCGTGAATTCACCCCTCCACTTT
TRBJ1-2	-	15	-	TRBV9	CASSAPGGPNYGYTF	TGTGCCAGCAGCGCCCCGGGGGGGCCGAACTATGGCTACACCTTC
TRBJ2-1	few	16	TRBD2	TRBV7-6	CASSLRPSGNNDEQFF	TGTGCCAGCAGCTTACGGCCTAGCGGGAACAACGATGAGCAGTTCTTC
TRBJ1-2	-	16	TRBD1	TRBV7-9	CASSTDTGGLGTGYTF	TGTGCCAGCAGCACCGACACAGGGGGCCTAGGTACTGGCTACACCTTC
TRBJ2-7	-	17	TRBD1	TRBV4-1	CASSQTSRDRGGDEQYF	TGCGCCAGCAGCCAAACGAGCCGGGACAGAGGCGGTGACGAGCAGTACTTC
TRBJ1-6	-	15	-	TRBV7-8	CASSLEPAARSPLHF	TGTGCCAGCAGCTTAGAACCCGCGGCCCGCTCACCCCTCCACTTT
TRBJ2-1	-	15	TRBD1	TRBV29-1	CSVERGQGEDNEQFF	TGCAGCGTTGAAAGGGGACAGGGGGAGGACAATGAGCAGTTCTTC
TRBJ1-2	-	14	-	TRBV28	CASLTNRENYGYTF	TGTGCCAGCCTGACGAACAGGGAAAACTATGGCTACACCTTC
TRBJ1-5	-	12	TRBD1	TRBV29-1	CSVQGQGGPQHF	TGCAGCGTTCAGGGACAGGGAGGACCCCAGCATTTT
TRBJ1-6	once	13	TRBD1	TRBV28	CASSLDRDSPLHF	TGTGCCAGCAGCTTAGACAGGGACTCACCCCTCCACTTT
TRBJ1-2	-	14	TRBD1	TRBV29-1	CSVVGRQGQDGYTF	TGCAGCGTTGTGGGACGACAGGGGCAGGACGGCTACACCTTC
TRBJ2-7	many	16	TRBD2	TRBV27	CASSLQPGLAGVEQYF	TGTGCCAGCAGTTTGCAACCGGGACTAGCGGGTGTCGAGCAGTACTTC
TRBJ1-1	-	13	-	TRBV7-2	CASSLYRNTEAFF	TGTGCCAGCAGCTTATATCGGAACACTGAAGCTTTCTTT
TRBJ1-2	-	13	TRBD1	TRBV7-9	CASSRDREGGYTF	TGTGCCAGCAGTCGGGACAGGGAAGGTGGCTACACCTTC
TRBJ1-5	-	18	TRBD1	TRBV7-2	CASSPAHAAGGLGQPQHF	TGTGCCAGCAGCCCAGCTCACGCGGCAGGGGGGTTAGGTCAGCCCCAGCATTTT
TRBJ2-1	-	17	TRBD2	TRBV7-9	CASSLLLAGGLYNEQFF	TGTGCCAGCAGCCTCTTACTAGCGGGGGGGCTCTACAATGAGCAGTTCTTC
TRBJ2-7	-	14	TRBD1	TRBV28	CASRPGTGVREQYF	TGTGCCAGCCGACCCGGGACAGGGGTCCGGGAGCAGTACTTC
TRBJ2-3	once	17	TRBD1	TRBV5-1	CASSLRTGGASTDTQYF	TGCGCCAGCAGCTTGAGGACAGGGGGCGCATCCACAGATACGCAGTATTTT
TRBJ1-1	-	13	-	TRBV12-5	CASGTNKNTEAFF	TGTGCTAGTGGTACCAACAAGAACACTGAAGCTTTCTTT
TRBJ1-5	-	15	TRBD1	TRBV5-8	CASSLDRGPREPQHF	TGTGCCAGCAGCTTGGACAGGGGTCCCAGGGAGCCCCAGCATTTT
TRBJ1-2	-	15	-	TRBV5-1	CASSLETGHPSDYTF	TGCGCCAGCAGCTTGGAGACAGGCCACCCTTCCGACTACACCTTC
TRBJ2-5	-	16	TRBD2	TRBV5-4	CASSLGTSGDLMAQYF	TGTGCCAGCAGCTTGGGGACTAGCGGGGACTTGATGGCCCAGTACTTC
TRBJ2-2	-	15	TRBD2	TRBV5-1	CASSLPGGRTGELFF	TGCGCCAGCAGCTTGCCGGGGGGTCGGACCGGGGAGCTGTTTTTT
TRBJ2-5	-	15	TRBD1	TRBV5-1	CASSGGQGGQETQYF	TGCGCCAGCAGCGGCGGACAGGGGGGGCAAGAGACCCAGTACTTC
TRBJ1-2	-	16	TRBD1	TRBV28	CASSRSQGARGYGYTF	TGTGCCAGCAGCAGAAGCCAGGGGGCGCGAGGCTATGGCTACACCTTC
TRBJ1-6	-	17	-	TRBV5-4	CASSPGGASSYNSPLHF	TGTGCCAGCAGCCCCGGGGGGGCCAGCTCCTATAATTCACCCCTCCACTTT